This paragraph reports one TCR beta chain. Its antigen is as yet unknown. The CDR3 sequence is 19 residues long. Trimming at V came to 0 bases and at J to 9 bases, leaving 16 bases not matched to a gene. The germline V gene has CDR1 SGHRS and CDR2 YFSETQ. Repertoires were generated with immunoSEQ multiplex PCR, while TCRdb's copy carries only in-frame clones and drops some. The table has roughly 35,000 clones, approximately 93% seen once. This entry belongs to a study of T cells in localized non-small cell lung cancer. Study-level results: For the top 100 tumor clones, a median around 61 also appeared in adjacent lung. Heterogeneity cannot be ruled out, as sequencing used one tumor region only.

V usage is TRBV5-1 and J usage is TRBJ2-1; 12 positions agree with TRBD2. The source of this sequence is a female donor over 55 with stage I lung adenocarcinoma. Sequences were derived from peripheral blood, sampled before any cancer treatment. The CDR3 loop reads CASSLVPSGGEYGWPEQFF. CDR3 DNA sequence: TGCGCCAGCAGCTTGGTTCCTAGCGGGGGGGAGTATGGTTGGCCTGAGCAGTTCTTC.